The source of this T cell receptor (beta chain) is a study of CD8 T cells in ankylosing spondylitis. Findings and limits, study-wide: Certain motif variants had earlier been reported in reactive arthritis synovial fluid and blood. A TCR beta motif of under ten highly homologous variants seemed to mark ankylosing spondylitis blood. The authors reported significant enrichment of disease-linked clones in matched ankylosing spondylitis synovial fluid.

Library preparation for TCR beta used quantitative 5'-RACE with molecular barcodes. TCRdb re-called the 5' RACE reads through MiXCR, storing one row per CDR3 protein. This sample has around 430,000 distinct CDR3 sequences, with 15% to 20% found just once. There are 16 residues in the CDR3. Trimming took 4 bases from V and 1 from J; bases not matched to a gene: 6. CDR1 and CDR2 (germline): KGHDR, SFDVKD. Notes on this clonotype: Its matching antigen is unknown.

The material sequenced was blood, either unsorted or a sorted T cell fraction (not recorded which). This TCR was recovered from a male donor with ankylosing spondylitis. V and J are TRBV24-1 and TRBJ2-5; 9 nucleotides agree with TRBD1. CDR3 residues: CATSEGTGTLQETQYF. The CDR3, as DNA: TGTGCCACCAGTGAAGGGACAGGGACCCTCCAAGAGACCCAGTACTTC.